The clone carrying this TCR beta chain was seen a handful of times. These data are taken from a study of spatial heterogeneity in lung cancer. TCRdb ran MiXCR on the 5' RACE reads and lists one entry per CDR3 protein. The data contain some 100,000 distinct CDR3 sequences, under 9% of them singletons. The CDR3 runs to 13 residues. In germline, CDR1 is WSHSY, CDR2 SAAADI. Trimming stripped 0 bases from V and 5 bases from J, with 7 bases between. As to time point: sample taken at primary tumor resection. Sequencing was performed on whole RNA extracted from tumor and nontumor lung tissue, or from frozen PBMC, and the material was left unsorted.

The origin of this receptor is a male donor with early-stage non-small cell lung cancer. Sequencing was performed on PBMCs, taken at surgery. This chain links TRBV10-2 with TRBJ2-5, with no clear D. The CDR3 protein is CASSESGGETQYF. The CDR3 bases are TGCGCCAGCAGTGAGTCGGGTGGGGAGACCCAGTACTTC.